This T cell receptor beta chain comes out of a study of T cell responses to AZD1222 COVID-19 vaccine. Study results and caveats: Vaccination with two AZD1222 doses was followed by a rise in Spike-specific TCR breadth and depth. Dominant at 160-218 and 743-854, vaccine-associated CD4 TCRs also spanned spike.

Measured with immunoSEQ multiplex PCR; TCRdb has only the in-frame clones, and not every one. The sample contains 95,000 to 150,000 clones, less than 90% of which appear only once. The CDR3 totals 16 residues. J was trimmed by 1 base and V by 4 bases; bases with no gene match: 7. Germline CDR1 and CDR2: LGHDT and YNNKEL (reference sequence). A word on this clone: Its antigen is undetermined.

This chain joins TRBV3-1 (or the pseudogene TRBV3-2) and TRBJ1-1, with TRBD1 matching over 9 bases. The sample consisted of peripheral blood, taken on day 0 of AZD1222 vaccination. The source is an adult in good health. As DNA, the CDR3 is TGTGCCAGCAGCCGAACAGGGGGCGCTGGGAACACTGAAGCTTTCTTT. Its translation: CASSRTGGAGNTEAFF.